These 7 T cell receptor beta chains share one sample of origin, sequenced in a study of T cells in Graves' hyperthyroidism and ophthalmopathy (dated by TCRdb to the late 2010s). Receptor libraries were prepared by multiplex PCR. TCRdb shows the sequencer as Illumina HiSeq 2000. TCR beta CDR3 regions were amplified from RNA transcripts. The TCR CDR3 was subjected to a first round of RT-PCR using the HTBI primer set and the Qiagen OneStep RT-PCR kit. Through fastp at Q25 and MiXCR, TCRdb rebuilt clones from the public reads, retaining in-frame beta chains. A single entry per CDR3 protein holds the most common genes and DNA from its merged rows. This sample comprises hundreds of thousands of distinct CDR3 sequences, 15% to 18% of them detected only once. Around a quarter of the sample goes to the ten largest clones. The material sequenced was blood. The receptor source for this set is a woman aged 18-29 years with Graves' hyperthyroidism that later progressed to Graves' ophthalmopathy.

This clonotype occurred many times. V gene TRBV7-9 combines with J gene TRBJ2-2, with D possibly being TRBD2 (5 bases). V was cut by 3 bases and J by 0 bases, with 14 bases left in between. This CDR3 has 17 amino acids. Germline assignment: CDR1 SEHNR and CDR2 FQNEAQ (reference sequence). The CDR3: CASSFGNRLANTGELFF. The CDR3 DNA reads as TGTGCCAGCAGCTTCGGGAACAGACTTGCGAACACCGGGGAGCTGTTTTTT.

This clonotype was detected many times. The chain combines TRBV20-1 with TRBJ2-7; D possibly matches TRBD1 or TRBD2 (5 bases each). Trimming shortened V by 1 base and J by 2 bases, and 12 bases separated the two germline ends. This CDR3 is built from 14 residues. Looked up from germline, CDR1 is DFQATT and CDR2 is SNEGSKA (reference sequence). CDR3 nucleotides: TGCAGTGCTAGAGCTGGCAGGGAGCCCTACGAGCAGTACTTC. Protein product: CSARAGREPYEQYF.

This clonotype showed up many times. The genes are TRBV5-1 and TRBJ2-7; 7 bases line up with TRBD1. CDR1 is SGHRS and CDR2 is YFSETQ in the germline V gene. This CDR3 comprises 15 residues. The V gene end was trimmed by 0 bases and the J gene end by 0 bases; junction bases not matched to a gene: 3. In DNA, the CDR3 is TGCGCCAGCAGCTTGGGGACAGGCTACTCCTACGAGCAGTACTTC. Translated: CASSLGTGYSYEQYF. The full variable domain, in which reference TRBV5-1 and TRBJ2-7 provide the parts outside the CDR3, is KAGVTQTPRYLIKTRGQQVTLSCSPISGHRSVSWYQQTPGQGLQFLFEYFSETQRNKGNFPGRFSGRQFSNSRSEMNVSTLELGDSALYLCASSLGTGYSYEQYFGPGTRLTVT.

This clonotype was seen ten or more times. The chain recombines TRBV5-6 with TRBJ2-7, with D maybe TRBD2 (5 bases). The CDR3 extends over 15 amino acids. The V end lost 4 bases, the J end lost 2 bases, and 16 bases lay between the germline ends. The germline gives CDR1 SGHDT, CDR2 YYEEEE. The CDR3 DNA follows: TGTGCCAGCAGCCGCCGCGAGGGTAAGCCCTACGAGCAGTACTTC. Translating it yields CASSRREGKPYEQYF.

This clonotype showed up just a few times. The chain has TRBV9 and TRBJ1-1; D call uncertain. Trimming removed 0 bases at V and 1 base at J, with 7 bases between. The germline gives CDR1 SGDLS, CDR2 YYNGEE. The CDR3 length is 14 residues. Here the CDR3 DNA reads TGTGCCAGCAGCGTAGTAGAGGGGAACACTGAAGCTTTCTTT. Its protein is CASSVVEGNTEAFF.

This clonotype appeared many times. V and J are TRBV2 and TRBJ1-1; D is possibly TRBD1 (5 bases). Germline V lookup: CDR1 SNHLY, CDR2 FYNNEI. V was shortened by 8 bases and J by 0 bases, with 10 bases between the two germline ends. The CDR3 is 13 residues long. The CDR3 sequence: CASGGRLNTEAFF. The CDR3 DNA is TGTGCCAGCGGGGGACGTTTGAACACTGAAGCTTTCTTT.

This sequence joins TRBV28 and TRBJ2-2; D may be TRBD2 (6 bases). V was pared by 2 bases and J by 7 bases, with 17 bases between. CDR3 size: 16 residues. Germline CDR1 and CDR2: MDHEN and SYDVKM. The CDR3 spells CASSLMGDWRDGELFF. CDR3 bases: TGTGCCAGCAGTTTAATGGGGGATTGGAGGGACGGGGAGCTGTTTTTT.